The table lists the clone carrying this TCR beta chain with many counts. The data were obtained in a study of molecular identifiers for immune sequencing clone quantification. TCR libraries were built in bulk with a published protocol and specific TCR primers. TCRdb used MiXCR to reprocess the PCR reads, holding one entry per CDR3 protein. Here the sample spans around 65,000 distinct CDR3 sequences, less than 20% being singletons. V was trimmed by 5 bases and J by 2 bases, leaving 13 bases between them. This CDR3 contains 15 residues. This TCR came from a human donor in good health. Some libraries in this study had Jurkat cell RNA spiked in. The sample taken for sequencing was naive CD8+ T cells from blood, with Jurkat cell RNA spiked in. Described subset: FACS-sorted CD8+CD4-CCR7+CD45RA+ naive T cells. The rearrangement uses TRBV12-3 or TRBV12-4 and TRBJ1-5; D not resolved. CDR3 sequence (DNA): TGTGCCAGCAGTCCGTCGGGCACACGCAATCAGCCCCAGCATTTT. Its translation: CASSPSGTRNQPQHF.